Included here is one TCR beta chain sequence, with context. Its antigen is unknown. No base quality information exists; no much larger clone differs at one position. Other nucleotide sequences from this sample produce the same CDR3. The data derive from a study of cytomegalovirus exposure and HLA in healthy donors (dated by TCRdb to 2016 to 2017). With regard to the full study: An earlier analysis of under 600 of the donors reported 250 to 300 Gb of sequence data and 100 million to 140 million unique TCR beta sequences from about 179 million T cells. The study aimed to test whether cataloging public T cell receptors could reveal signatures of past pathogen exposure. Every repertoire in the discovery cohort had been generated on one and the same sequencing platform. To predict cytomegalovirus infection status, the study brought together high-throughput TCR immunosequencing, statistical association of individual TCRs with disease status, and machine learning. An early release that covered about 640 HLA-typed donors contained about 300 gigabases of sequencing data and 65 million to 100 million unique TCR sequences. In addition to the first cohort of 666 subjects, a separate validation cohort of 130 or so different subjects was used. The later analysis used no new phenotypic data to find candidate immune exposures, relying instead on TCR beta sequences and their occurrence across donors. Among the roughly 430 genotyped donors, roughly 80% belonged to the genetic ancestry cluster associated with self-reported Caucasian donors. The number of donors typed differed by locus, with roughly 629-640 for A, B, C, DRB1 and DQB1, 522 for DQA1, 600 to 610 for DPA1, and some 440 for DPB1. The study used immunosequencing to profile the T cell repertoires of approximately 640 subjects and linked those repertoires to cytomegalovirus serostatus. Because of strong linkage in the cohort, roughly 5 DR-DQ haplotypes were treated as single units for association and clustering. An earlier analysis of 587 of the donors applied high-throughput TCR beta sequencing to assess whether each TCR beta V gene segment acted as functional or pseudogenic. HLA typing included class I and class II loci at four-digit resolution. Among some 400 genotyped donors of the cohort, an average of about 240,000 unique TCR beta nucleotide sequences was sequenced per donor, of which about 18% were non-productive. A later genetic analysis used genome-wide SNP genotypes for 398 of the 666 donors, treating that subset as a discovery cohort. A later analysis re-examined previously published TCR beta repertoires from over 500 donors and added high-resolution HLA genotyping to investigate patterns of TCR occurrence. Alongside the repertoire data, information on donor age, sex, ethnicity and CMV serostatus was compiled.

The cohort comprised fewer than 700 healthy bone marrow donors. Cohort members were all nominally healthy when sampled, although unrecorded immune exposures were likely present. The donor tested CMV seronegative and was one of the 352 seronegative cohort members. A peripheral blood sample was provided by each donor, and peripheral blood mononuclear cells were used for TCR beta sequencing. The Qiagen DNeasy Blood Extraction Kit was used to extract genomic DNA from the blood cell samples. The library was generated by the immunoSEQ multiplex PCR assay. For the multiplex PCR, a mixture combining 60 forward primers for TCR Vbeta segments and 13 reverse primers for TCR Jbeta segments was used. Amplification of the CDR3 region of rearranged TCR beta genes was performed with a multiplex PCR assay on genomic DNA. On the Illumina HiSeq System, the amplified TCR beta libraries were sequenced as 87-base-pair reads. From the authors' description of their analysis: A later analysis counted approximately 76 million unique TCR beta chains across the 500 to 850 repertoires, and 9.5 million to 11 million of these chains were shared by at least two donors. A nearest-neighbor algorithm error-corrected the raw reads and collapsed the reads into unique sequences, merging closely related sequences to remove PCR and sequencing errors. Alignment of CDR3 sequences to IMGT reference sequences was used to assign V, D and J gene segments. For a sequence to be retained, a match of at least six nucleotides was required to both a V gene segment and a J gene segment. Rearrangements were called productive when the CDR3 lacked stop codons and stayed in frame with V and J; all others were non-productive. Following IMGT convention, CDR3 was defined as the stretch from the second conserved V-encoded cysteine to the conserved J-encoded phenylalanine. The earlier analysis of about 500 of the donors excluded sequences that lacked an unambiguous match to a single V gene segment. In an earlier analysis of some 590 of the donors, a V segment was called functional when productive rearrangements were above 56.7%, and segregating when the standard deviation between donors exceeded 5%. A statistical classification framework was developed to diagnose cytomegalovirus status using the catalog of TCR beta chain sequences. In a later analysis, V and J genes were assigned by comparing TCR nucleotide sequences against IMGT/GENE-DB human TR gene sequences. Using the TCRdist pipeline, a later analysis assigned CDR3 sequences along with most-parsimonious VDJ recombination scenarios. A later analysis defined each TCR beta chain by its CDR3 amino acid sequence plus V-gene family, and excluded reads lacking a unique V-gene family. In a later analysis, approximately 640 highly shared, low-generation-probability nucleotide sequences were removed to address suspected cross-contamination and a sequencing artifact. A later analysis calculated a clonal expansion index for each public chain from normalized within-repertoire ranks of inferred template counts. In a later analysis, generation probabilities were computed with a VDJ recombination model fitted to out-of-frame rearrangements, and the resulting probabilities were checked against IGoR. In a later analysis, hypergeometric tests were used to score TCR-TCR, TCR-HLA and TCR-CMV co-occurrence, with a repertoire-size bias correction applied to TCR pairs. In a later analysis, false discovery rates were estimated by permuting HLA or CMV assignments 20 times. In a later analysis, co-occurring TCRs were grouped using DBSCAN, with TCRdist sequence similarity added in when clustering inside HLA-allele-positive subsets. Repertoires with fewer than 30,000 or more than 120,000 public chains were left out of co-occurrence clustering, as were four to six repertoires with anomalous nucleotide sharing. In its TCRdb copy, this immuneACCESS table keeps in-frame sequences only and misses some clones. Where compared with another copy, unresolved V genes explain less than half of these, and the others have no known cause. For V, J and clone size, that table is used; D and trimming come from the DNA. Recorded for this sample are 130,000 to 150,000 clones; around four fifths of them occurred a single time. Of the sample, roughly 2.9% is held by the ten largest clones.

The study at large found these results: The study gave a list of 150 to 200 TCR beta chains associated with cytomegalovirus. In this cohort, only TCR beta chains were sequenced, and detectable features were limited by the absence of alpha or paired-chain data. A further reported finding was that TCR beta sequences accurately predicted the HLA-A and HLA-B alleles for most subjects in the first cohort. Linkage disequilibrium might explain the correlated functional status among segregating V segments, but an unknown experimental factor could not be ruled out. In both the original and validation cohorts, the classifier was reported to diagnose cytomegalovirus status with high specificity and sensitivity. In a later analysis, most CMV-associated TCR beta chains were found to appear HLA-restricted, with HLA associations seemingly driven largely by CMV exposure. A later genetic analysis reported fewer N-insertions in productive TCRs among donors in an Asian-associated ancestry cluster than the approximately 700-donor mean. Assigning TCR associations to individual alleles was difficult when HLA alleles, especially DR and DQ, strongly co-occurred. V-gene and J-gene trimming of TCR beta chains was associated with a missense DCLRE1C variant in a later genetic analysis, and the association was replicated in an independent cohort. In a later analysis, TCR association rates were found to vary across HLA loci, with the most associated TCRs seen for DRB1 alleles and the fewest for HLA-C alleles. In a later analysis, HLA-associated TCR beta chains showed more clonal expansion and lower generation probabilities than non-associated chains that were equally common. A few of the identified cytomegalovirus-associated TCR beta chains were confirmed in vitro to be specific for cytomegalovirus antigens. Most TCR sequences were observed very rarely across donors, whereas some public TCRs were present in many individuals. The 87-base-pair reads could not distinguish some IMGT-functional V segments, including TRBV6-2 and TRBV6-3, so those segments were excluded. A cluster of highly shared sequence variants was judged likely to represent a technical artifact of the sequencing pipeline. According to the authors, the approach could potentially be generalized to other disease states and immunological phenotypes. The presence/absence analyses assumed that sequencing depth was roughly uniform across donors, and that assumption may not be true. Several of the top co-occurrence clusters appeared to be linked to parvovirus B19, influenza, CMV and Epstein-Barr virus, according to a later analysis. Seventeen rarely observed V segments, including chromosome 9 orphons, were excluded from the earlier analysis of almost 600 of the donors because counts were too low. In an earlier analysis of a few hundred of the donors, most TCR beta V segments were observed in productive rearrangements about 87% or about 30% of the time, broadly matching IMGT annotations. HLA typing was unavailable for some donors at each locus, so association tests used only the typed subset. A later analysis associated some 17,000 TCR beta sequences with specific HLA alleles at a false discovery rate of 0.05. The only immune exposure information available for the cohort was CMV serostatus.

Trimming leaves V shorter by 3 bases and J shorter by 7 bases, with the junction holding 6 bases beyond the gene matches. The CDR3 sequence holds 14 residues, the cysteine and phenylalanine included. The DNA shown is the 42-base CDR3, in frame from base 1. The CDR1 and CDR2 encoded by the germline V gene are SNHLY and FYNNEI. This receptor chain uses TRBV2 and TRBJ1-2, with 9 bases matching TRBD1. The source of this sequence is a female donor in good health and CMV-seronegative. What was sequenced was PBMCs. The CDR3 has the sequence CASSEDRGSLGYTF. At the DNA level, the sequence is TGTGCCAGCAGTGAGGACAGGGGAAGTCTTGGCTACACCTTC. With the portions outside the CDR3 filled from the reference TRBV2 and TRBJ1-2 genes, the complete variable region becomes EPEVTQTPSHQVTQMGQEVILRCVPISNHLYFYWYRQILGQKVEFLVSFYNNEISEKSEIFDDQFSVERPDGSNFTLKIRSTKLEDSAMYFCASSEDRGSLGYTFGSGTRLTVV.